This T cell receptor (beta chain) originates from a study of blood T cell repertoires in COVID-19. Turning to the study itself: COVID-19 samples from acute and convalescent phases originated in the United States, Italy and Spain.

Sequenced by immunoSEQ multiplex PCR; TCRdb stores in-frame clones only, minus some. The sample shows around 280,000 clones, approximately 91% of them seen only once. This CDR3 region has 13 residues. CDR1 and CDR2 (germline): GTSNPN, SVGIG (reference sequence). Trimming removed 3 bases at V and 6 bases at J, with 15 bases between. This rearrangement joins TRBV30 to TRBJ2-7; TRBD2 might be the D (6 bases). The receptor comes from a woman aged 25-40 years with COVID-19, enrolled during active disease. The sample comprised peripheral blood. CDR3 amino acids: CAWRATEEGEQYF. The CDR3 DNA sequence: TGTGCCTGGAGGGCGACAGAGGAGGGCGAGCAGTACTTC.